A selection of T cell receptor beta chains follows, all from one sample in a study of T cell responses to AZD1222 COVID-19 vaccine. The protocol was immunoSEQ multiplex PCR, while the TCRdb copy is restricted to in-frame clones and leaves out a portion. The repertoire holds roughly 150,000 clones, with 85% to 95% as singletons. The source was peripheral blood, collected 28 days after the second AZD1222 dose. These receptors all come from an adult who received the AZD1222 COVID-19 vaccine. CDR3s include the opening cysteine and the closing phenylalanine or tryptophan. The D gene is left open where the match is weak. Not all rows give a size; the values are once, few, many and, for expanded clones, a class.

J gene: TRBJ1-2
clone size: -
D gene: -
V gene: TRBV18
CDR3 DNA: TGTGCCAGCTCACCAGCAGGACCGAACTATGGCTACACCTTC
CDR3 protein: CASSPAGPNYGYTF

J gene: TRBJ1-5
clone size: -
D gene: -
V gene: TRBV19
CDR3 DNA: TGTGCCAGTAGTATAGGGTACAGGATAGGGTCCGATAGCAATCAGCCCCAGCATTTT
CDR3 protein: CASSIGYRIGSDSNQPQHF

J gene: TRBJ1-1
clone size: once
D gene: -
V gene: TRBV19
CDR3 DNA: TGTGCCAGTAGGGGCCAGAACACTGAAGCTTTCTTT
CDR3 protein: CASRGQNTEAFF

J gene: TRBJ2-3
clone size: -
D gene: -
V gene: TRBV28
CDR3 DNA: TGTGCCAGCAGTTTATGGGGGCAACAAAAGGGGACAGATACGCAGTATTTT
CDR3 protein: CASSLWGQQKGTDTQYF

J gene: TRBJ2-1
clone size: -
D gene: -
V gene: TRBV24-1
CDR3 DNA: TGTGCCACCAGTGATTCGGCGGGACCGAGCTCCTACAATGAGCAGTTCTTC
CDR3 protein: CATSDSAGPSSYNEQFF

J gene: TRBJ2-2
clone size: -
D gene: TRBD2
V gene: TRBV4-1
CDR3 DNA: TGCGCCAGCACCAACCTCGCGGGGGGGCCCACCGGGGAGCTGTTTTTT
CDR3 protein: CASTNLAGGPTGELFF

J gene: TRBJ2-3
clone size: -
D gene: -
V gene: TRBV28
CDR3 DNA: TGTGCCAGCGGGGGGCAGGGTTTTATTACAGATACGCAGTATTTT
CDR3 protein: CASGGQGFITDTQYF

J gene: TRBJ1-2
clone size: -
D gene: -
V gene: TRBV19
CDR3 DNA: TGTGCCAGTAGTTCCGACAGACTCTATGGCTACACCTTC
CDR3 protein: CASSSDRLYGYTF

J gene: TRBJ1-1
clone size: -
D gene: TRBD1
V gene: TRBV4-2
CDR3 DNA: TGTGCCAGCAGCCGAAGGACAGGGGAAGCTGAAGCTTTCTTT
CDR3 protein: CASSRRTGEAEAFF

J gene: TRBJ2-7
clone size: once
D gene: TRBD1
V gene: TRBV27
CDR3 DNA: TGTGCCAGCAGTCGTGACAGGGGCCCATCCGAGCAGTACTTC
CDR3 protein: CASSRDRGPSEQYF

J gene: TRBJ2-6
clone size: -
D gene: -
V gene: TRBV11-2
CDR3 DNA: TGTGCCAGCAGCTTGGGGGGGCTGGGCTCTGGGGCCAACGTCCTGACTTTC
CDR3 protein: CASSLGGLGSGANVLTF

J gene: TRBJ1-1
clone size: -
D gene: -
V gene: TRBV27
CDR3 DNA: TGTGCCAGCAGGGAAGCGACGGGACGGCTGAACACTGAAGCTTTCTTT
CDR3 protein: CASREATGRLNTEAFF

J gene: TRBJ1-4
clone size: few
D gene: -
V gene: TRBV2
CDR3 DNA: TGTGCCAGCGATAAAGGGGGGGCGGGTGAAAAACTGTTTTTT
CDR3 protein: CASDKGGAGEKLFF

J gene: TRBJ1-6
clone size: -
D gene: -
V gene: TRBV27
CDR3 DNA: TGTGCCAGCAGGGAAGGGGGGATTACCAATTCACCCCTCCACTTT
CDR3 protein: CASREGGITNSPLHF

J gene: TRBJ1-2
clone size: -
D gene: -
V gene: TRBV7-9
CDR3 DNA: TGTGCCAGCAGCCGGGCCTCAGTCACCTATGGCTACACCTTC
CDR3 protein: CASSRASVTYGYTF

J gene: TRBJ2-1
clone size: -
D gene: TRBD2
V gene: TRBV28
CDR3 DNA: TGTGCCAGCAGTCATAGCGGGAGGGCCCTCGATGAGCAGTTCTTC
CDR3 protein: CASSHSGRALDEQFF

J gene: TRBJ1-1
clone size: once
D gene: -
V gene: TRBV12-5
CDR3 DNA: TGTGCTAGTGGTAAAGGGGACGGGGGCACTGAAGCTTTCTTT
CDR3 protein: CASGKGDGGTEAFF

J gene: TRBJ1-1
clone size: -
D gene: -
V gene: TRBV6-5
CDR3 DNA: TGTGCCAGCAGCCCGAGGGGCCGATCGAACACTGAAGCTTTCTTT
CDR3 protein: CASSPRGRSNTEAFF

J gene: TRBJ1-5
clone size: -
D gene: -
V gene: TRBV4-1
CDR3 DNA: TGCGCCAGCAGCCAATCGGCAGGGGCTCAGCCCCAGCATTTT
CDR3 protein: CASSQSAGAQPQHF

J gene: TRBJ1-4
clone size: -
D gene: -
V gene: TRBV12-5
CDR3 DNA: TGTGCTAGTGGACCCGGTGCAGAGAATGAAAAACTGTTTTTT
CDR3 protein: CASGPGAENEKLFF

J gene: TRBJ1-1
clone size: -
D gene: TRBD1
V gene: TRBV11-3
CDR3 DNA: TGTGCCAGCAGCTTAGGGGGGGACAGACTGAACACTGAAGCTTTCTTT
CDR3 protein: CASSLGGDRLNTEAFF

J gene: TRBJ1-1
clone size: -
D gene: -
V gene: TRBV12-5
CDR3 DNA: TGTGCTAGTGTTGAACAGGCGTACACTGAAGCTTTCTTT
CDR3 protein: CASVEQAYTEAFF

J gene: TRBJ2-1
clone size: once
D gene: -
V gene: TRBV24-1
CDR3 DNA: TGTGCCACCAGTGAACCGACTGAAAGCTCCTACAATGAGCAGTTCTTC
CDR3 protein: CATSEPTESSYNEQFF

J gene: TRBJ1-4
clone size: -
D gene: TRBD1
V gene: TRBV6-5
CDR3 DNA: TGTGCCAGCAGTCCACAGGGGGCTAATGAAAAACTGTTTTTT
CDR3 protein: CASSPQGANEKLFF

J gene: TRBJ1-4
clone size: -
D gene: -
V gene: TRBV5-1
CDR3 DNA: TGCGCCAGCAGTGCTCAAGGAAAACTGTTTTTT
CDR3 protein: CASSAQGKLFF

J gene: TRBJ2-3
clone size: -
D gene: -
V gene: TRBV30
CDR3 DNA: TGTGCCTGGAGTGTTGGATTCACAGATACGCAGTATTTT
CDR3 protein: CAWSVGFTDTQYF

J gene: TRBJ1-6
clone size: -
D gene: -
V gene: TRBV18
CDR3 DNA: TGTGCCAGCTCACCCGACGGTTCACCCCTCCACTTT
CDR3 protein: CASSPDGSPLHF

J gene: TRBJ2-7
clone size: -
D gene: TRBD2
V gene: TRBV7-8
CDR3 DNA: TGTGCCAGCAGCTTAGAACAAAGCGGGAGGTACCCAGGCTCCTACGAGCAGTACTTC
CDR3 protein: CASSLEQSGRYPGSYEQYF

J gene: TRBJ2-3
clone size: -
D gene: -
V gene: TRBV12-3/TRBV12-4
CDR3 DNA: TGTGCCACCACGGACGGAGGCACAGATACGCAGTATTTT
CDR3 protein: CATTDGGTDTQYF

J gene: TRBJ2-1
clone size: -
D gene: -
V gene: TRBV28
CDR3 DNA: TGTGCCAGCAGTTTACAGCGAATCGGGCAGTTCTTC
CDR3 protein: CASSLQRIGQFF

J gene: TRBJ1-4
clone size: -
D gene: -
V gene: TRBV28
CDR3 DNA: TGTGCCAGCAGTGAACCTGGTGCCGGGAGGGAAAAACTGTTTTTT
CDR3 protein: CASSEPGAGREKLFF

J gene: TRBJ2-3
clone size: -
D gene: -
V gene: TRBV24-1
CDR3 DNA: TGTGCCACCAGTGATTCCTCAGCTACGCAGTATTTT
CDR3 protein: CATSDSSATQYF